This T cell receptor beta chain appears in the sequencing data of a study of T cell clones after liver transplantation. Study results and limitations: A larger donor-reactive than third-party decline suggested partial antigen-specific deletion. Circulating graft-donor-reactive CD4 TCRbeta sequences fell significantly post-transplant in 5 of 8 subjects. Conclusions were preliminary, with small, heterogeneous patient groups.

CDR1 and CDR2 from the germline V gene are SGHRS and YFSETQ. This CDR3 contains 14 residues. The V segment lost 4 bases and the J segment 2 bases; nucleotides outside the gene matches: 2. A word on this clone: Its cognate antigen is unknown.

Using immunoSEQ multiplex PCR, the repertoire was profiled, and TCRdb retains in-frame clones only, with some absent. The sample carries 45,000 to 60,000 clones, less than 75% recorded once. The genes are TRBV5-1 and TRBJ1-5, with 8 bases identical to TRBD1. This sequence originates from a human patient who received a liver transplant. Some T cells may originate from the graft donor. The input for sequencing was CD4+ T cells from blood, taken at the 22-month timepoint. In nucleotides, the CDR3 is TGCGCCAGCAGCGTGACAGGGGGCAATCAGCCCCAGCATTTT. Translation: CASSVTGGNQPQHF.